These 10 T cell receptor beta chains were all obtained from the same sample, sequenced in a study of blood T cell repertoires in COVID-19. TCRdb's table, derived via immunoSEQ multiplex PCR, lists solely in-frame clones and lacks some. The sample has around 40,000 clones; 94% are singletons. The specimen sequenced was peripheral blood. The origin of the receptors is a human donor with active COVID-19. The donor label of this sample is uncertain.

The chain is built from TRBV5-4 and TRBJ2-7, with 9 bases identical to TRBD2. The germline V gene has CDR1 SGHNT and CDR2 YYREEE (reference sequence). The CDR3 has 16 amino acids. The trim removed 0 bases at V and 0 bases at J, leaving 4 bases unmatched. The CDR3 reads CASSLGSGGSSYEQYF. For the CDR3, the DNA is TGTGCCAGCAGCTTGGGTAGCGGGGGAAGCTCCTACGAGCAGTACTTC.

The chain combines TRBV11-2 with TRBJ2-7, with a weak D call TRBD2 (5 bases). CDR1 SGHAT and CDR2 FQNNGV come from the germline V gene. This CDR3 has 12 amino acids. V lost 3 bases and J lost 5, with 8 bases in between. The CDR3 protein is CASSFTRDEQYF. DNA for the CDR3: TGTGCCAGCAGCTTTACTAGAGACGAGCAGTACTTC.

The chain is built from TRBV3-1 (or the pseudogene TRBV3-2) and TRBJ1-1, with a tentative D call TRBD1 (5 bases). CDR1 and CDR2 (germline): LGHDT, YNNKEL (reference sequence). CDR3 length: 15 amino acids. V was clipped by 4 bases and J by 4 bases, with 16 bases between them. The CDR3 sequence is CASSPRGGASTEAFF. CDR3 bases: TGTGCCAGCAGCCCCCGGGGAGGGGCGTCCACTGAAGCTTTCTTT.

The rearrangement joins TRBV28 to TRBJ1-1; TRBD1 aligns across 10 bases. Germline CDR1 reads MDHEN; CDR2 reads SYDVKM. Trimming removed 7 bases from V and 6 bases from J; junction bases left unmatched: 14. CDR3 length: 16 residues. Written as DNA, the CDR3 is TGTGCCAGCAACCCCAGTTCGACAGGGGGCTGGTCTGAAGCTTTCTTT. Protein product: CASNPSSTGGWSEAFF.

The chain joins TRBV7-9 to TRBJ2-7; D is undetermined. The CDR3 runs 14 residues. The V end was cut by 4 bases, the J end by 4 bases, with 14 bases between. Germline-derived CDR1 and CDR2 are SEHNR and FQNEAQ (reference sequence). The DNA of the CDR3 is TGTGCCAGCAGCTCAGACAATCCCGGATACGAGCAGTACTTC. Its protein product is CASSSDNPGYEQYF.

The chain links TRBV9 to TRBJ2-1; TRBD2 matches 12 bases. This CDR3 is 15 amino acids long. The V gene end was trimmed by 2 bases and the J gene end by 7 bases; junction bases not matched to a gene: 4. Per germline, CDR1 SGDLS and CDR2 YYNGEE. The CDR3 is CASSVASGGVNEQFF. As DNA, the CDR3 is TGTGCCAGCAGCGTCGCTAGCGGGGGGGTTAATGAGCAGTTCTTC. Together with reference TRBV9 and TRBJ2-1, the CDR3 gives the full variable domain: DSGVTQTPKHLITATGQRVTLRCSPRSGDLSVYWYQQSLDQGLQFLIQYYNGEERAKGNILERFSAQQFPDLHSELNLSSLELGDSALYFCASSVASGGVNEQFFGPGTRLTVL.

The sample holds one count of this clone. The gene calls are TRBV7-2 and TRBJ2-1, with D perhaps matching TRBD2 (5 bases). V dropped 3 bases and J dropped 2 bases, with 11 bases sitting between them. This CDR3 spans 15 amino acids. Germline V gene lookup returns CDR1 SGHTA and CDR2 FQGNSA. In DNA form, the CDR3 reads TGTGCCAGCAGCTTCTCCCCGGGGACCTACAATGAGCAGTTCTTC. This translates into CASSFSPGTYNEQFF.

The chain links TRBV27 to TRBJ1-5; 7 bases agree with TRBD1. Unmatched junction bases numbered 13, after V lost 4 bases and J lost 7 bases. The CDR3 length is 16 residues. CDR1 is MNHEY and CDR2 is SMNVEV in the germline V gene (reference sequence). The CDR3 coding sequence is TGTGCCAGCAGTTCCCTCTACAGGGGTATGGGACAGCCCCAGCATTTT. Protein sequence: CASSSLYRGMGQPQHF.

The rearrangement uses TRBV12-3 or TRBV12-4 and TRBJ1-2; D not certain. V was clipped by 10 bases and J by 2 bases, with 11 bases between them. The CDR3 is made up of 12 amino acids. The CDR3 DNA sequence: TGTGCCACCCACACCCTCAACTATGGCTACACCTTC. As protein: CATHTLNYGYTF.

The rearrangement joins TRBV4-1 to TRBJ1-5, with D hard to call. V was cut by 0 bases and J by 7 bases, with 13 bases left in between. The CDR3 spans 15 residues. The germline V gene has CDR1 MGHRA and CDR2 YSYEKL. This CDR3 reads CASSQDLTSFQPQHF. CDR3 nucleotides: TGCGCCAGCAGCCAAGATTTAACCAGTTTCCAGCCCCAGCATTTT.